A single T cell receptor beta chain is shown here with its context. Its antigen is undetermined. There are 16 residues in the CDR3. Germline CDR1 and CDR2: MNHNS and SASEGT. TCRdb re-called the 5' RACE reads and gives one entry per CDR3 protein, without DNA. Its table lists 200,000 to 300,000 distinct CDR3 sequences. The data stem from a study of T cells expressing NK-cell markers. On the study more broadly: Repertoire data for TCR beta were derived from sorted T cells (CD3+CD56+NKG2C+, CD3+CD56+NKG2C- and CD3+CD56-NKG2C+). Serological testing identified seven of the eight sequenced donors as HCMV-seropositive and one as seronegative. Study-wide points: In about six donors, dominant CD3+CD56+NKG2C+ clones formed roughly 1.0-7.5% of CD8+ cells.

Specimen: blood T cells: a sorted CD56 or NKG2C T cell subset, CD4+ or CD8+ T cells, or bulk PBMC T cells (not recorded which). The TCR sequence derives from a woman aged 18 to 75 in good health. V and J are TRBV6-1 and TRBJ2-5; TCRdb returns TRBD1, unconfirmable since there is no DNA. CDR3 protein: CASSSGQGATKETQYF.